These 4 T cell receptor beta chains originate from one sample sequenced in a study of human T cells and chemical hapten exposure. As to time point: pre-sensitization, week 0. The treatment here: therapeutic diphenylcyclopropenone sensitization with weekly scalp DPC. One entry per CDR3 protein results from TCRdb running MiXCR on the RACE reads. The sample carries 350,000 to 400,000 distinct CDR3 sequences, 4.5% to 5.5% recorded once. Sample: whole blood, taken in connection with sensitization to the hapten diphenylcyclopropenone (DPC). The receptors derive from a woman between 50 and 59 years old with alopecia areata. Some clones in this sample may be carry-over from other donors' samples.

This clonotype has more than one count but fewer than ten. This chain uses TRBV7-8 with TRBJ1-2; D gene unclear. Per the germline V gene, CDR1 is SGHVS and CDR2 is FQNEAQ. V dropped 1 base and J dropped 4 bases, with 13 bases sitting between them. This CDR3 comprises 15 residues. The DNA of the CDR3 is TGTGCCAGCAGCTTAGGGCCAGGAACAGTCTATGGCTACACCTTC. Protein product: CASSLGPGTVYGYTF.

This clonotype was picked up a small number of times. J is TRBJ1-1 and V is TRBV7-8, with D maybe TRBD1 (5 bases). This CDR3 contains 13 residues. The germline V gene has CDR1 SGHVS and CDR2 FQNEAQ. The V gene lost 2 bases and the J gene lost 7 bases, with 11 bases spanning the gap. The CDR3, as DNA: TGTGCCAGCAGCTTAAACGTGCAGGGTGAAGCTTTCTTT. Its protein is CASSLNVQGEAFF.

The sample holds many counts of this clonotype. CDR3 nucleotides: TGCGCCAGCAGCCCCAGACAGTTCACAGATACGCAGTATTTT. This translates into CASSPRQFTDTQYF. This sequence joins TRBV4-3 and TRBJ2-3, with D maybe TRBD1 (5 bases). Germline CDR1 LGHNA, CDR2 YSLEER. With 4 bases removed from V and 2 bases from J, the gap between germline ends came to 10 bases. The CDR3 contains 14 residues.

This clonotype was seen repeatedly, ten times or more. The V call is TRBV6-5, the J call TRBJ1-4, with D unclear. V was trimmed by 8 bases and J by 4 bases, leaving 14 bases between them. Germline V gene data show CDR1 as MNHEY and CDR2 as SVGAGI. The CDR3 runs to 14 residues. This CDR3 reads CASGETVINEKLFF. The CDR3, as DNA: TGTGCCAGCGGGGAGACGGTGATTAATGAAAAACTGTTTTTT.